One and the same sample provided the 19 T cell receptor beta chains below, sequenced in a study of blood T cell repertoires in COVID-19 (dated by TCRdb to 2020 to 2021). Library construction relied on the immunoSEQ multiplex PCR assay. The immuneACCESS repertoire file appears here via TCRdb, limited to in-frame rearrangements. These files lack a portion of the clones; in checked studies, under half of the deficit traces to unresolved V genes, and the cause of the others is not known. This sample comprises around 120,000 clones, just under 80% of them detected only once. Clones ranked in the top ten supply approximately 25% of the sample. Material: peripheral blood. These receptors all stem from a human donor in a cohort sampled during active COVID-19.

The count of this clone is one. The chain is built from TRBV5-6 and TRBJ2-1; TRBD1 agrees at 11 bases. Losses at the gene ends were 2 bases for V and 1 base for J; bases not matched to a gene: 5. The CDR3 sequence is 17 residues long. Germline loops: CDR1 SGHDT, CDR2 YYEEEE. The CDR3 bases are TGTGCCAGCAGCTTTAGGACAGGGGGCTTTTCCTACAATGAGCAGTTCTTC. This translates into CASSFRTGGFSYNEQFF.

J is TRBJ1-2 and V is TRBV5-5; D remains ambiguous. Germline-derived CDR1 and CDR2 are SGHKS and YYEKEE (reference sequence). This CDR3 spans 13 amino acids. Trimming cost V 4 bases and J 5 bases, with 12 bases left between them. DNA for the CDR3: TGTGCCAGCAGCCCAAGTTTCGGGTATGGCTACACCTTC. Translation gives CASSPSFGYGYTF.

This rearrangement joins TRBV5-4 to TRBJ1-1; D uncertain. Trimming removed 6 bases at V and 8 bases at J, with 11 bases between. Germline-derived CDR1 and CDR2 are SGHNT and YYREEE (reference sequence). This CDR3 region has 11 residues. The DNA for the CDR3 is TGTGCCAGCAACGAGGGCGCAGAAGCTTTCTTT. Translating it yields CASNEGAEAFF.

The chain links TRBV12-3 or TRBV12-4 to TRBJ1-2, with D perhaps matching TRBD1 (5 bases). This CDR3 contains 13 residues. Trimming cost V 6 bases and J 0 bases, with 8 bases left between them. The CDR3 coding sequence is TGTGCCAGCAGCTTACAGGCTAACTATGGCTACACCTTC. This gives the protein CASSLQANYGYTF.

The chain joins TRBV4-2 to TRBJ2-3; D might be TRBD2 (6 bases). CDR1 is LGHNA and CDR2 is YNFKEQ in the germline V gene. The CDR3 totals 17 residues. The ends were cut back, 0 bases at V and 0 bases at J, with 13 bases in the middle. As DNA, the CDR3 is TGTGCCAGCAGCCAAGATTTAACGGGAGTTAGCACAGATACGCAGTATTTT. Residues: CASSQDLTGVSTDTQYF.

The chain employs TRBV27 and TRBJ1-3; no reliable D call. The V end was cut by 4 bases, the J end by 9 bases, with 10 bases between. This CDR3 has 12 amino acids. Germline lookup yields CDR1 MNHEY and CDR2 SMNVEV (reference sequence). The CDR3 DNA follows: TGTGCCAGCAGTTCCCCGGGAGGCACCATATATTTT. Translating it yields CASSSPGGTIYF.

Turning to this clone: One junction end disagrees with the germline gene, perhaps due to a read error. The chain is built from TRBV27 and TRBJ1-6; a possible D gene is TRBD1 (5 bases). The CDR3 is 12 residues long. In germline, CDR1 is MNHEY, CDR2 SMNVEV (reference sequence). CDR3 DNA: TGCGGGACTCGATCCTATAATTCACCCCTCCACTTT. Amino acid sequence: CGTRSYNSPLHF.

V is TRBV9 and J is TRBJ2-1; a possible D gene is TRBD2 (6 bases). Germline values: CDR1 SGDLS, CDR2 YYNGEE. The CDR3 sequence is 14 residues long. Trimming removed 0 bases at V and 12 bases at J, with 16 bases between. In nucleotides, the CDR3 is TGTGCCAGCAGCGTAGGGGTTGGGGGGTCGGTGCAGTTCTTC. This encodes CASSVGVGGSVQFF. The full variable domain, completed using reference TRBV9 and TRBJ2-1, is DSGVTQTPKHLITATGQRVTLRCSPRSGDLSVYWYQQSLDQGLQFLIQYYNGEERAKGNILERFSAQQFPDLHSELNLSSLELGDSALYFCASSVGVGGSVQFFGPGTRLTVL.

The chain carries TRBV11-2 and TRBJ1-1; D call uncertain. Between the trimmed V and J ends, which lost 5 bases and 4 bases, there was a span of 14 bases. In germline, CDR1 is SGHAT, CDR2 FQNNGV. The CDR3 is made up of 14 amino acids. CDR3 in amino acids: CASSPIAGSTEAFF. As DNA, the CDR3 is TGTGCCAGCAGCCCGATCGCGGGGAGCACTGAAGCTTTCTTT.

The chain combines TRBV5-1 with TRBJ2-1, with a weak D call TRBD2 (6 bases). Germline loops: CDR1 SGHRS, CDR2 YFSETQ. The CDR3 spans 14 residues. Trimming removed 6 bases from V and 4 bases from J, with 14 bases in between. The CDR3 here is CASKKGGLYNEQFF. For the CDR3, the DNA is TGCGCCAGCAAAAAGGGAGGTTTATACAATGAGCAGTTCTTC.

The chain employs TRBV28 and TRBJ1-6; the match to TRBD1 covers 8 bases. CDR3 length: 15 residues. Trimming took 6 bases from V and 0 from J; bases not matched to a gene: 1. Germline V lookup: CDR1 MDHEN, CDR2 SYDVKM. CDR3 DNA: TGTGCCAGCAGGGACAGGGACTCCTATAATTCACCCCTCCACTTT. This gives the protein CASRDRDSYNSPLHF.

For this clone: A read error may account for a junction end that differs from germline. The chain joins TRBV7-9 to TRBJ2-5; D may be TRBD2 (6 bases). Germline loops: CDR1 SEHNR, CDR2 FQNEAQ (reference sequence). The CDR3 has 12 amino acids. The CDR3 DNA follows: TGTGCCAGCGGCTTAGGGAGGAAGACCCAGTACTTC. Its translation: CASGLGRKTQYF.

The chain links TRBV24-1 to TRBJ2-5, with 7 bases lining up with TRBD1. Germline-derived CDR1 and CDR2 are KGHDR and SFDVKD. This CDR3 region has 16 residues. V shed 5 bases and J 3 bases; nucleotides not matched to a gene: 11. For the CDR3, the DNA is TGTGCCACCAGTGGCGTTTCGACAGGGAACGAAGAGACCCAGTACTTC. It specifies CATSGVSTGNEETQYF.

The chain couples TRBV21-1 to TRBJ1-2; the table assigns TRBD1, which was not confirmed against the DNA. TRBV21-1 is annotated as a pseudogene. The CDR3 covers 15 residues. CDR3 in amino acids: CASTLDTLLNYGYTF. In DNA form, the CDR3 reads TGTGCCAGCACCCTGGACACACTTCTTAACTATGGCTACACCTTC.

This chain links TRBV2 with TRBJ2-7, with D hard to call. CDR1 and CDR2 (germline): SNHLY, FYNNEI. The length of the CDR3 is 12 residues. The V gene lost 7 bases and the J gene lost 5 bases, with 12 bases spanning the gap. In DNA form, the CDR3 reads TGTGCCAGCACAAGGCGCCGGGACGAGCAGTACTTC. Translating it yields CASTRRRDEQYF. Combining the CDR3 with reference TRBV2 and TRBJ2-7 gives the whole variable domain EPEVTQTPSHQVTQMGQEVILRCVPISNHLYFYWYRQILGQKVEFLVSFYNNEISEKSEIFDDQFSVERPDGSNFTLKIRSTKLEDSAMYFCASTRRRDEQYFGPGTRLTVT.

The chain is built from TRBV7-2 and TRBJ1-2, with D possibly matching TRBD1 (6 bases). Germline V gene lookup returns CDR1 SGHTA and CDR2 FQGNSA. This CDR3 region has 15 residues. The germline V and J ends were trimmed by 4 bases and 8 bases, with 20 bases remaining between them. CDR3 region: CASSSPAGTQGGYTF. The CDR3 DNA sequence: TGTGCCAGCAGCTCACCAGCCGGGACCCAGGGGGGCTACACCTTC.

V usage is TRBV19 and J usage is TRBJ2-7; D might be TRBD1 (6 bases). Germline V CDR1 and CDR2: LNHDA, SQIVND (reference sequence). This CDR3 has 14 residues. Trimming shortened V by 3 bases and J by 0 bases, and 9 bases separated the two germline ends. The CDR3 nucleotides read TGTGCCAGTAGTATCGGGACAATCTCCTACGAGCAGTACTTC. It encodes CASSIGTISYEQYF.

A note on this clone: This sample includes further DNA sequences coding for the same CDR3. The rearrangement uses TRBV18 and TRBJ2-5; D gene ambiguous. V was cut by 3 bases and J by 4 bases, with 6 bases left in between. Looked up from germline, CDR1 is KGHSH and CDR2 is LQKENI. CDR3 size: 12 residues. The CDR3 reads CASSPSRETQYF. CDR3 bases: TGTGCCAGCTCACCGAGCCGAGAGACCCAGTACTTC.

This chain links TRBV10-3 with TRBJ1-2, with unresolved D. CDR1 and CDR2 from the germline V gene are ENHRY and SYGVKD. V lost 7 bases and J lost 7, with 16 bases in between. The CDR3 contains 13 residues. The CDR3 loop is CAIIDPGSPGYTF. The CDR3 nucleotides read TGTGCCATCATCGACCCGGGTTCACCTGGCTACACCTTC.